Sequencing of this T cell receptor (beta chain) was carried out in a study of PD-1 blockade in classical Hodgkin lymphoma. Study-level information: It was nivolumab at 3 mg/kg, given intravenously every 2 weeks, that patients received.

Time point in this sample: cycle 4 day 1 (C4D1), after more than 5 weeks of nivolumab. With no exception, relapse followed autologous stem cell transplantation in all patients, and brentuximab vedotin exposure varied. Repertoires were generated with immunoSEQ multiplex PCR, while TCRdb's copy carries only in-frame clones and drops some. There are around 50,000 clones in the sample; about 75% occur only once, and approximately 12% lies in the top ten. Regarding this clone: The antigen remains unidentified.

Study-wide points: CD4+ TCR diversity, unlike CD8+, climbed significantly by C4D1. Patients who responded completely had about the same baseline diversity as newly diagnosed patients. Repertoires differed for reasons still undefined, possibly disease activity or prior therapy.

Trimming pared 3 bases from V and 5 bases from J, leaving 10 bases between. In germline, CDR1 is SGHTA, CDR2 FQGNSA. CDR3 length: 14 amino acids. This sequence was found in a human donor with classical Hodgkin lymphoma. The V call is TRBV7-2, the J call TRBJ2-2; D is possibly TRBD1 (6 bases). The sample was peripheral blood mononuclear cells (PBMCs), taken before the fourth cycle of nivolumab. DNA of the CDR3: TGTGCCAGCAGCTTTTCTACAGGGACCGGGGAGCTGTTTTTT. This gives the protein CASSFSTGTGELFF.